This TCR beta chain was found in a study of identical twins. In TCRdb, the 5' RACE reads were re-called with MiXCR into one record per CDR3 protein. The table shows 400,000 to 550,000 distinct CDR3 sequences, with approximately 14% occurring only once. V shed 3 bases, J shed 5 bases, and the junction held 5 bases outside the gene matches. This CDR3 is 15 amino acids long. In germline, CDR1 is MNHEY, CDR2 SVGAGI. This clonotype was seen more than once but under ten times. The antigen is unknown. Regarding the study as a whole: Zero-insertion analyses might be partly confounded by invariant T cells like MAIT and iNKT. Where beta out-of-frame sequences were concerned, excess twin sharing was weaker.

Healthy Caucasian donors formed the entire cohort. This same sample was also taken into another study, of yellow fever vaccine responses in identical twins.

The V gene is TRBV6-5, the J gene TRBJ2-3; 10 bases are shared with TRBD1. The TCR comes from a woman aged 18-29 years in good health. The sample was CD4+ T cells sorted from blood. In nucleotides, the CDR3 is TGTGCCAGCAGTTATCGACAGGGGGCGGGAGATACGCAGTATTTT. Its protein is CASSYRQGAGDTQYF.